This record concerns one T cell receptor (beta chain) sequence. CDR3 length: 16 residues. V was shortened by 2 bases and J by 6 bases, with 18 bases between the two germline ends. The germline gives CDR1 SGDLS, CDR2 YYNGEE. This sample is part of a study of T cells in Graves' hyperthyroidism and ophthalmopathy. Amplification yielded TCR beta CDR3 regions, with RNA transcripts as the source. Initially, a first-round RT-PCR of the TCR CDR3 employed the HTBI primer set. Via MiXCR, TCRdb re-called the multiplex PCR reads, giving one row per CDR3 protein. The sample comprises about 600,000 distinct CDR3 sequences, about 15% of which are singletons, and around 12% rests with the top ten.

The source material was blood. The chain employs TRBV9 and TRBJ2-1; maybe TRBD2 (6 bases). This sequence originates from a woman aged 45 to 65 with Graves' ophthalmopathy. The CDR3 here is CASSVTTSPRGNEQFF. CDR3 in DNA: TGTGCCAGCAGCGTGACTACTAGCCCTAGAGGCAATGAGCAGTTCTTC. The whole variable domain, remainder taken from reference TRBV9 and TRBJ2-1, is DSGVTQTPKHLITATGQRVTLRCSPRSGDLSVYWYQQSLDQGLQFLIQYYNGEERAKGNILERFSAQQFPDLHSELNLSSLELGDSALYFCASSVTTSPRGNEQFFGPGTRLTVL.